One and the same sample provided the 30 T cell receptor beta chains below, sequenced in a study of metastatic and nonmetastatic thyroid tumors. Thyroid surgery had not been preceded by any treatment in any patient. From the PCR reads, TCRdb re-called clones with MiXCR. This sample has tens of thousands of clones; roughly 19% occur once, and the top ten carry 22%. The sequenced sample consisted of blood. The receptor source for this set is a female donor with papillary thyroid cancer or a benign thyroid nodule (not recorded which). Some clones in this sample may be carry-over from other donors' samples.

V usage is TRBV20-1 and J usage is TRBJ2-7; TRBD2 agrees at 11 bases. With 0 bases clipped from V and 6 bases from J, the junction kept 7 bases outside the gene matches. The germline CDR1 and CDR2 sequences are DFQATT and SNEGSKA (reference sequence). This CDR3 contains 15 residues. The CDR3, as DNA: TGCAGTGCTAGAGATCCGACTAGCGGGATTCCCGAGCAGTACTTC. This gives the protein CSARDPTSGIPEQYF.

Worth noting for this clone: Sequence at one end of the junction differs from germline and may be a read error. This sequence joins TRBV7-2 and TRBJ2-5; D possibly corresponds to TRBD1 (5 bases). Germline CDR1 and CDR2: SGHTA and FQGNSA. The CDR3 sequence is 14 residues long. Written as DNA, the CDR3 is TGTGCCAACAGCTTATTAGGGGCGAGAGAGACCAAGTACTTC. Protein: CANSLLGARETKYF. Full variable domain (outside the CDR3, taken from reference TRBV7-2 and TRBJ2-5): GAGVSQSPSNKVTEKGKDVELRCDPISGHTALYWYRQSLGQGLEFLIYFQGNSAPDKSGLPSDRFSAERTGGSVSTLTIQRTQQEDSAVYLCANSLLGARETKYFGPGTRLLVL.

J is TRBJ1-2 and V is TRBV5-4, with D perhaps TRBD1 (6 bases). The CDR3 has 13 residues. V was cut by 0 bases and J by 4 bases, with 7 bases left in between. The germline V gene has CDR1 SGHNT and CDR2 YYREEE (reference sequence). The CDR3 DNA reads TGTGCCAGCAGCTTGGACAGGGCCTATGGCTACACCTTC. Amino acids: CASSLDRAYGYTF.

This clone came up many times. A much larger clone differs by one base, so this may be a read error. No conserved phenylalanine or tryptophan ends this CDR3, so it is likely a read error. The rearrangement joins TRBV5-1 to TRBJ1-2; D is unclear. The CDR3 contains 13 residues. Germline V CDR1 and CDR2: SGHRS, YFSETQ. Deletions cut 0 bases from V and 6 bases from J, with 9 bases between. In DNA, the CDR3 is TGCGCCAGCAGCTTGGAGCAGGAGCATGGCTACACCCTC. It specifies CASSLEQEHGYTL.

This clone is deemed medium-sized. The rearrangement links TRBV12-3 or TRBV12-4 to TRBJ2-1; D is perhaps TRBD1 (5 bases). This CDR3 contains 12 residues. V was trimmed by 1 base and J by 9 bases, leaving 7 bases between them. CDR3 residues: CASSLEQAEQFF. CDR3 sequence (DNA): TGTGCCAGCAGTTTAGAACAGGCTGAGCAGTTCTTC.

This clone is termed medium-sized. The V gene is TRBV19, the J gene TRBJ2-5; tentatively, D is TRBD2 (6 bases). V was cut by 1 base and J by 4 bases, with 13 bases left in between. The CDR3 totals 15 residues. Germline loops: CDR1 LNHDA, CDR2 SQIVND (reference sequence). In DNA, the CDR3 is TGTGCCAGTAGTATAGTGGCCCACGGGGGAGAGACCCAGTACTTC. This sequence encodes CASSIVAHGGETQYF.

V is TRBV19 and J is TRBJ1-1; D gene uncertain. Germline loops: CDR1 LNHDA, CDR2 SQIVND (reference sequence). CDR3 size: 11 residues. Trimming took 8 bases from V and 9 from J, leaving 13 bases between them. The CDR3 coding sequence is TGTGCCAGTTATGGAGCGCAAAAAGCTTTCTTT. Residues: CASYGAQKAFF.

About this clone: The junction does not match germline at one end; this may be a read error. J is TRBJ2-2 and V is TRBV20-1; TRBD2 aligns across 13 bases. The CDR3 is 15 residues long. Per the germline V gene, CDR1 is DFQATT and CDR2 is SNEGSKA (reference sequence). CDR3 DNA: TGCAGTGCCCTCCCGGGACTAGCGGGGACCGGGGAGCTTTTTTTT. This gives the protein CSALPGLAGTGELFF.

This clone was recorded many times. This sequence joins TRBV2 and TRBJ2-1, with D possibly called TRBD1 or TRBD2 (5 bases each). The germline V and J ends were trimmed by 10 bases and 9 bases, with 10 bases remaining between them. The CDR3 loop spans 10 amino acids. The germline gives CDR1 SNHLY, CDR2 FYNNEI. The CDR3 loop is CATSGTEQFF. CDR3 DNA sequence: TGTGCCACCTCAGGGACTGAGCAGTTCTTC.

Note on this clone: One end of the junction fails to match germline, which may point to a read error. The CDR3 protein is CASSQGGNSPLHF. CDR3 coding DNA: TGTGCCAGCAGCCAAGGGGGGAATTCACCCCTCCACTTC. V usage is TRBV16 and J usage is TRBJ1-6; possibly TRBD1 for D (5 bases). This CDR3 has 13 amino acids. Germline loops: CDR1 KGHSY, CDR2 FQNENV.

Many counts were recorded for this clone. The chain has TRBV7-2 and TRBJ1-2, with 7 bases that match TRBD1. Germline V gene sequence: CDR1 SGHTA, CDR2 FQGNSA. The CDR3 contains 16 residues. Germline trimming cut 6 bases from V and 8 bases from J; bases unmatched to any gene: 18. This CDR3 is CASSYKTGQRPGGYTF. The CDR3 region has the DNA TGTGCCAGCAGTTACAAAACGGGACAGCGCCCTGGAGGCTACACCTTC.

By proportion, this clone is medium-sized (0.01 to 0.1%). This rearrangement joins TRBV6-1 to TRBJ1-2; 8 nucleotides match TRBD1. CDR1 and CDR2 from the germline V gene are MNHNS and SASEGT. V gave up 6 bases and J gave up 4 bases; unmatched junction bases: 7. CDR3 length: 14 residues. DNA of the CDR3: TGTGCCAGCAGACAGGGGGTCCTAAGCTATGGCTACACCTTC. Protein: CASRQGVLSYGYTF.

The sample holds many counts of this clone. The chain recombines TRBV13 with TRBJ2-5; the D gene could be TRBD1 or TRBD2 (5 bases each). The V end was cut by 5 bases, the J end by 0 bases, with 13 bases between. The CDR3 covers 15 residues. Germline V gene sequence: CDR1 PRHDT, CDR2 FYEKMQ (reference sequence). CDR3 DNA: TGTGCCAGCAGCGCACGGGGCCTGTACCAAGAGACCCAGTACTTC. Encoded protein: CASSARGLYQETQYF.

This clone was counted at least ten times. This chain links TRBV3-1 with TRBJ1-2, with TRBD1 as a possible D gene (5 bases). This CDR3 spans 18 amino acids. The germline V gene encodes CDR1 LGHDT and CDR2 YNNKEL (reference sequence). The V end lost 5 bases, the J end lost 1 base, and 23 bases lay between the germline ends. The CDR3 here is CASSSRGGQGIDNYGYTF. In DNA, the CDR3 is TGTGCCAGCAGCTCAAGGGGAGGTCAGGGTATTGATAACTATGGCTACACCTTC.

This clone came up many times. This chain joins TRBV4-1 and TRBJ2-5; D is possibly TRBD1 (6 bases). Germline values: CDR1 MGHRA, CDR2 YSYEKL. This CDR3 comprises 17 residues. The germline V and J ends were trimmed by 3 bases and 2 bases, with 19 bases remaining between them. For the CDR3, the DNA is TGCGCCAGCAGCCACCAACGGAGTCAGGGGATTCAAGAGACCCAGTACTTC. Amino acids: CASSHQRSQGIQETQYF.

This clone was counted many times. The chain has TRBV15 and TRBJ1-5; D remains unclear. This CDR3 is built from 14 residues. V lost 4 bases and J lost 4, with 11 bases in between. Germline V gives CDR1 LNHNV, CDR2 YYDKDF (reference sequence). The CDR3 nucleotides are TGTGCCACCAGCAAACCCAGTGGGAATCAGCCCCAGCATTTT. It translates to CATSKPSGNQPQHF.

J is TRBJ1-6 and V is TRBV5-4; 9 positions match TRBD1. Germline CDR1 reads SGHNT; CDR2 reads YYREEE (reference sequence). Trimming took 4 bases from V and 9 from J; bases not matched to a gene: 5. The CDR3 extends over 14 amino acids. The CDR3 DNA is TGTGCCAGCAGCCCTGGGACAGGGATTTCACCCCTCCACTTT. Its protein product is CASSPGTGISPLHF. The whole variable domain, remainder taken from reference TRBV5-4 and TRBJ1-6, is ETGVTQSPTHLIKTRGQQVTLRCSSQSGHNTVSWYQQALGQGPQFIFQYYREEENGRGNFPPRFSGLQFPNYSSELNVNALELDDSALYLCASSPGTGISPLHFGNGTRLTVT.

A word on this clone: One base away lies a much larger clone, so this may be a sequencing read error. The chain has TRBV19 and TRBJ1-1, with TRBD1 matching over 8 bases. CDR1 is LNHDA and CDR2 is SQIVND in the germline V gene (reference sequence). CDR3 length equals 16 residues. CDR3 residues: CVSSQTGQATDTEAFF. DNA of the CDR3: TGTGTCAGTAGCCAGACGGGACAGGCCACGGACACTGAAGCTTTCTTT.

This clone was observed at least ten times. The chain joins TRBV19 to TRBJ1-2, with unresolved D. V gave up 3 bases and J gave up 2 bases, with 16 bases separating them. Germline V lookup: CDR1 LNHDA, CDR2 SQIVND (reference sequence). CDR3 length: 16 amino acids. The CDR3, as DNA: TGTGCCAGTAGTATTGGGCAGACCCTTATGAACTATGGCTACACCTTC. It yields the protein CASSIGQTLMNYGYTF.

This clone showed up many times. Here the CDR3 DNA reads TGTGCCACCAGTGATTTGAACAGTGGAAACACCATATATTTT. It specifies CATSDLNSGNTIYF. The rearrangement joins TRBV24-1 to TRBJ1-3; D is uncertain. The CDR3 is made up of 14 amino acids. CDR1 and CDR2 from the germline V gene are KGHDR and SFDVKD. The germline V and J ends were trimmed by 0 bases and 3 bases, with 5 bases remaining between them.

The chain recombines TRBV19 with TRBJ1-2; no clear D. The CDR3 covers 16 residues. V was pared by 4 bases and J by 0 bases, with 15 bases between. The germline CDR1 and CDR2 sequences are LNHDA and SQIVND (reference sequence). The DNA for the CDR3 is TGTGCCAGTAGTACGTACGTCCTGTCCGCTAACTATGGCTACACCTTC. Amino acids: CASSTYVLSANYGYTF.

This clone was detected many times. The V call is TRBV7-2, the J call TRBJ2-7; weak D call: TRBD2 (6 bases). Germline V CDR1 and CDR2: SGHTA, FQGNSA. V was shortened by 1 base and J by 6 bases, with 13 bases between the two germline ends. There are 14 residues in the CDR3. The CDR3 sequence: CASSLVREAIEQYF. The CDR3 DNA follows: TGTGCCAGCAGCTTAGTTAGGGAGGCAATCGAGCAGTACTTC. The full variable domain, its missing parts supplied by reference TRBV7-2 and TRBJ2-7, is GAGVSQSPSNKVTEKGKDVELRCDPISGHTALYWYRQSLGQGLEFLIYFQGNSAPDKSGLPSDRFSAERTGGSVSTLTIQRTQQEDSAVYLCASSLVREAIEQYFGPGTRLTVT.

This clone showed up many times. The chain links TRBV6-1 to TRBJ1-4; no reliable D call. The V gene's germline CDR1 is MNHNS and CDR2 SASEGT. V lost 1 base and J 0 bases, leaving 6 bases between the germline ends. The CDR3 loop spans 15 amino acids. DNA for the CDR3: TGTGCCAGCAGTGAAGTCACCTCAACTAATGAAAAACTGTTTTTT. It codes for CASSEVTSTNEKLFF.

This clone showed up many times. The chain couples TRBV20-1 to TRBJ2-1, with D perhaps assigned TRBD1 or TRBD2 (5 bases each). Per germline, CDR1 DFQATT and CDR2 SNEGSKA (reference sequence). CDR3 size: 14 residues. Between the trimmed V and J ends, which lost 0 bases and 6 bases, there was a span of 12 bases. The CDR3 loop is CSARDRRGVNEQFF. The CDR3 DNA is TGCAGTGCTAGAGATCGGCGAGGGGTCAATGAGCAGTTCTTC.

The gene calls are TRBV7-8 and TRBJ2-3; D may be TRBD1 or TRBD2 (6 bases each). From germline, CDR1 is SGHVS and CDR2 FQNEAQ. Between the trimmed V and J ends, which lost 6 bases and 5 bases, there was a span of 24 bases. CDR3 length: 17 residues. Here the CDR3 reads CASRLGGAGYGVDTQYF. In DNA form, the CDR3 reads TGTGCCAGCAGACTAGGGGGAGCGGGTTACGGGGTAGATACGCAGTATTTT.

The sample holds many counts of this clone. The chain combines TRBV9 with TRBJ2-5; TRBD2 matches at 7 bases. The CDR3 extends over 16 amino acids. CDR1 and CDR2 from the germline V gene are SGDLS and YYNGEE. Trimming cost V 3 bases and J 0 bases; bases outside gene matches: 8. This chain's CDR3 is CASSAGLGENQETQYF. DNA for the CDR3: TGTGCCAGCAGCGCAGGACTAGGGGAGAACCAAGAGACCCAGTACTTC.

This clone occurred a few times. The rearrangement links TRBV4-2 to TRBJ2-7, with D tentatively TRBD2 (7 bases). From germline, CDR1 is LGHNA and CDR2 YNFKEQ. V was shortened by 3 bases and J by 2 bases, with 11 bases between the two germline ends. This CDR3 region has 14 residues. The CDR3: CASSQGGQTYEQYF. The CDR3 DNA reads TGTGCCAGCAGCCAGGGGGGGCAGACCTACGAGCAGTACTTC.

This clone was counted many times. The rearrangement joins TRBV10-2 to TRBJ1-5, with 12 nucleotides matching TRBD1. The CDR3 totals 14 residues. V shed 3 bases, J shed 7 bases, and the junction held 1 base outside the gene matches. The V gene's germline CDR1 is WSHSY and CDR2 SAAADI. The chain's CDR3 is CASSDGTGGQPQHF. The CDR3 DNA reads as TGCGCCAGCAGTGACGGGACAGGGGGCCAGCCCCAGCATTTT.

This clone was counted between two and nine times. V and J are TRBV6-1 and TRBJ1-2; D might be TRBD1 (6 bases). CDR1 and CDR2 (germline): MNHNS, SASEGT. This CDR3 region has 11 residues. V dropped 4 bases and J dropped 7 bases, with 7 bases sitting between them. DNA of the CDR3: TGTGCCAGCAGTGGGGGGCTTGGCTACACCTTC. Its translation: CASSGGLGYTF.

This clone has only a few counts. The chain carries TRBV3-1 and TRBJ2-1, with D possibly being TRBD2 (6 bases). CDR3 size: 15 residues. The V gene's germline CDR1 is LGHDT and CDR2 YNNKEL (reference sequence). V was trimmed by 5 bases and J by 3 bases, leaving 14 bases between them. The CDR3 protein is CASSKDGGGYNEQFF. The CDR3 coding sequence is TGTGCCAGCAGCAAGGACGGGGGAGGCTACAATGAGCAGTTCTTC.